Listed below are T cell receptor beta chains from one sample, sequenced in a study of PD-L1 blockade in urothelial cancer. The assay was immunoSEQ multiplex PCR, and TCRdb's table has in-frame clones only and misses some. There are 15,000 to 20,000 clones in the sample; under 85% occur only once, and less than 2% lies in the top ten. Sample: PBMCs, taken around atezolizumab (anti-PD-L1) treatment. The receptors originated from a man aged 50-60 years with urothelial cancer. CDR3s include the opening cysteine and the closing phenylalanine or tryptophan. The order of the fields is D gene, J gene, clone size, V gene, CDR3 DNA, CDR3 protein. A D gene is named only where the DNA matches it firmly. Not all rows give a size; the values are once, few, many and, for expanded clones, a class.

TRBD2 TRBJ2-1 - TRBV4-2 TGTGCCAGCAGCCAAGGGACTAGCGACTTGGGGGAGCAGTTCTTC CASSQGTSDLGEQFF
TRBD1 TRBJ1-4 - TRBV2 TGTGCCAGCACCCGGGACAGAACTAATGAAAAACTGTTTTTT CASTRDRTNEKLFF
- TRBJ1-2 - TRBV5-4 TGTGCCAGCAGCGGTCCGGGGAACTATGGCTACACCTTC CASSGPGNYGYTF
TRBD2 TRBJ2-2 - TRBV29-1 TGCAGCGTTGGGACTAGCGGGAAGACCGGGGAGCTGTTTTTT CSVGTSGKTGELFF
TRBD1 TRBJ2-7 - TRBV6-5 TGTGCCACCAGGGGGCAGGTCGAGCAGTACTTC CATRGQVEQYF
- TRBJ1-2 - TRBV27 TGTGCCAGCAGTCAATCTCGGGTGGCCTACTATGGCTACACCTTC CASSQSRVAYYGYTF
- TRBJ1-6 - TRBV6-6 TGTGCCAGCAGTTCGTCAGGAGGGAGGGATTCACCCCTCCACTTT CASSSSGGRDSPLHF
TRBD1 TRBJ1-4 few TRBV6-1 TGTGCCAGCAGAGACAGGGGGCGGCATGAAAAACTGTTTTTT CASRDRGRHEKLFF
- TRBJ2-4 - TRBV10-1 TGCGCCAGCAGTGGGGGACAGGCGGGGGCGGACATTCAGTACTTC CASSGGQAGADIQYF
- TRBJ1-4 - TRBV28 TGTGCCAGCAGTTTAGTCGTAGCCTCTCGGGAAAAACTGTTTTTT CASSLVVASREKLFF
- TRBJ2-2 few TRBV12-5 TGTGCTAGTGGTTCCCAGTATATCACCGGGGAGCTGTTTTTT CASGSQYITGELFF
TRBD1 TRBJ1-2 - TRBV28 TGTGCCAGCAGTGGCCCACCAAGTACAGGGGGCAAAGGTGGCTACACCTTC CASSGPPSTGGKGGYTF
- TRBJ2-7 - TRBV9 TGTGCCAGCAGCGTAGATGCGGGCACACTCTACGAGCAGTACTTC CASSVDAGTLYEQYF
- TRBJ2-5 - TRBV6-5 TGTGCCAGCAGTCCCCCCGGGGTTTCGGAGACCCAGTACTTC CASSPPGVSETQYF
TRBD1 TRBJ2-1 once TRBV11-3 TGTGCCAGCAGCTCGACAGGGATAGCCTACAATGAGCAGTTCTTC CASSSTGIAYNEQFF
TRBD1 TRBJ2-1 - TRBV15 TGTGCCACCAGCGTGTTCTCCGGGACAGGGAATGAGCAGTTCTTC CATSVFSGTGNEQFF
- TRBJ1-1 once TRBV7-9 TGTGCCAGCAGCCTCTCCGCAGGGCCCTACACTGAAGCTTTCTTT CASSLSAGPYTEAFF
- TRBJ1-6 - TRBV5-1 TGCGCCAGCAGCGTCGAGGGTTGGAATTCACCCCTCCACTTT CASSVEGWNSPLHF
TRBD2 TRBJ2-5 - TRBV4-2 TGTGCCAGCAGCCAAGGTAGGACTAGCGGATCGGAGACCCAGTACTTC CASSQGRTSGSETQYF
TRBD1 TRBJ1-5 - TRBV7-6 TGTGCCAGCAGCTTAGGGGCTGGACAGGGGGCTCAGCCCCAGCATTTT CASSLGAGQGAQPQHF
TRBD1 TRBJ2-3 - TRBV5-4 TGTGCCAGCAGCTGGGGACAGGGGATCACAGATACGCAGTATTTT CASSWGQGITDTQYF
TRBD1 TRBJ2-5 - TRBV7-3 TGTGCCAGCAGCATGGACAGGGCAGAGACCCAGTACTTC CASSMDRAETQYF
- TRBJ2-1 - TRBV6-1 TGTGCCAGCAGTGAAGCTTTTGCCCCGGGGGACAATGAGCAGTTCTTC CASSEAFAPGDNEQFF
TRBD2 TRBJ2-3 - TRBV4-2 TGTGCCAGCAGCCGCGGACGCGGGCGGGAGAATACGCAGTATTTT CASSRGRGRENTQYF
- TRBJ2-4 - TRBV5-1 TGCGCCAGCAGCTTGGCTATAGCCAAAAACATTCAGTACTTC CASSLAIAKNIQYF
TRBD2 TRBJ2-3 - TRBV27 TGTGCCAGCGGATCCAACGGGAGGAACGCGGATACGCAGTATTTT CASGSNGRNADTQYF
- TRBJ2-3 once TRBV5-4 TGTGCCAGCAGCTTCGAACTAGCTGCAGATACGCAGTATTTT CASSFELAADTQYF
- TRBJ2-3 - TRBV6-4 TGTGCCAGCAGTGACACCCCGACAGCTAGCACAGATACGCAGTATTTT CASSDTPTASTDTQYF
- TRBJ1-2 once TRBV7-9 TGTGCCAGCAGCCCTTCTCACAGCTTCTATGGCTACACCTTC CASSPSHSFYGYTF
- TRBJ2-3 - TRBV10-1 TGCGCCAGCAGTGAGTCAGGGCGGGGTACGCAGTATTTT CASSESGRGTQYF
- TRBJ1-1 few TRBV11-3 TGTGCCAGCAGCTTAGACAGGGGTATCAGTGAAGCTTTCTTT CASSLDRGISEAFF
TRBD1 TRBJ1-3 - TRBV7-9 TGTGCCAGCAGCTTTGGCAGGGGGCTTTCTGGAAACACCATATATTTT CASSFGRGLSGNTIYF
- TRBJ1-6 - TRBV19 TGTGCCAGTAGTATTCTCGACAGGCTTTCATATAATTCACCCCTCCACTTT CASSILDRLSYNSPLHF
- TRBJ2-3 - TRBV5-4 TGTGCCAGCAGCCGCGGGACTTCCGGGGCAGATACGCAGTATTTT CASSRGTSGADTQYF
- TRBJ1-2 - TRBV7-9 TGTGCCAGCAGCTTAGCGAGACAGATCTATGGCTACACCTTC CASSLARQIYGYTF
- TRBJ2-3 - TRBV7-3 TGTGCCAGCAGCTCCTTCACAGATACGCAGTATTTT CASSSFTDTQYF
TRBD1 TRBJ1-1 - TRBV2 TGTGCCAGCAGGGGACAGGCCCGGAACACTGAAGCTTTCTTT CASRGQARNTEAFF
- TRBJ2-7 - TRBV7-9 TGTGCCAGCAGCAACGCGGGTACTCATAACTACGAGCAGTACTTC CASSNAGTHNYEQYF
- TRBJ1-1 - TRBV5-6 TGTGCCAGCAGCGAGGGCCTAGGCGAAGCTTTCTTT CASSEGLGEAFF
- TRBJ1-2 few TRBV5-1 TGCGCCAGCAGCTTGGAGGCGGGGGCGCGGGGCTACACCTTC CASSLEAGARGYTF
TRBD2 TRBJ2-3 - TRBV28 TGTGCCAGCAGTTTATGGGTTAGCGGGGGGCGGGATACGCAGTATTTT CASSLWVSGGRDTQYF
- TRBJ1-5 - TRBV7-3 TGTGCCAGCAGCTTAATGCCCGCCGGGGGGTTCAGCAATCAGCCCCAGCATTTT CASSLMPAGGFSNQPQHF
- TRBJ1-1 few TRBV5-3 TGTGCCAGAAGCTCCGGCGGGAATTCGAATAGGGACACTGAAGCTTTCTTT CARSSGGNSNRDTEAFF
- TRBJ2-3 few TRBV30 TGTGCCTGGGATAAGGGGTTTAGCGGAAGCACAGATACGCAGTATTTT CAWDKGFSGSTDTQYF
TRBD1 TRBJ2-5 - TRBV7-8 TGTGCCAGCAGCCGGGACAGGGGGAGTTCGGAGACCCAGTACTTC CASSRDRGSSETQYF